Presented here are 8 T cell receptor beta chains from one specimen sequenced in a study of T cells after yellow fever vaccination. MiXCR was run by TCRdb on the 5' RACE reads, yielding one entry per CDR3 protein. There are 550,000 or so distinct CDR3 sequences in the sample; roughly 19% occur only once, and roughly 13% lies in the top ten. The starting material was PBMCs, obtained 15 days after the yellow fever booster vaccination. Receptors originate from a man aged 30 to 39 who received the YFV17D yellow fever vaccine.

The chain joins TRBV7-9 to TRBJ2-5; D remains unclear. The CDR3 sequence is 14 residues long. V lost 2 bases and J lost 5, with 12 bases in between. Germline V gives CDR1 SEHNR, CDR2 FQNEAQ (reference sequence). The CDR3 bases are TGTGCCAGCAGCTTAATTTCCCCGGTGGAGACCCAGTACTTC. It codes for CASSLISPVETQYF. Full variable domain (missing parts from reference TRBV7-9 and TRBJ2-5): DTGVSQNPRHKITKRGQNVTFRCDPISEHNRLYWYRQTLGQGPEFLTYFQNEAQLEKSRLLSDRFSAERPKGSFSTLEIQRTEQGDSAMYLCASSLISPVETQYFGPGTRLLVL.

This chain links TRBV12-3 or TRBV12-4 with TRBJ2-2, with no clear D. Trimming removed 7 bases at V and 3 bases at J, with 6 bases between. The CDR3 contains 12 residues. CDR3 sequence: CASTLHTGELFF. CDR3 DNA sequence: TGTGCCAGCACCCTCCACACCGGGGAGCTGTTTTTT.

This clonotype was seen only a few times. The chain recombines TRBV7-3 with TRBJ2-3; TRBD2 matches at 11 bases. Germline trimming cut 5 bases from V and 5 bases from J; bases unmatched to any gene: 3. Germline V gene lookup returns CDR1 SGHTA and CDR2 FQGTGA. The CDR3 runs to 14 residues. The CDR3 coding sequence is TGTGCCAGCAGCAGTAGCGGGAGGGGAGATACGCAGTATTTT. The encoded protein is CASSSSGRGDTQYF.

This clonotype has a handful of counts. The V call is TRBV18, the J call TRBJ2-6; 9 positions agree with TRBD1. This CDR3 region has 20 residues. Germline V CDR1 and CDR2: KGHSH, LQKENI. The V and J ends lost 4 bases and 0 bases, in that order; junction bases with no gene match: 13. CDR3 sequence (DNA): TGTGCCAGCTCACTGACGCCCGGGACAGGGATAACCTCTGGGGCCAACGTCCTGACTTTC. Amino acids: CASSLTPGTGITSGANVLTF.

This chain connects TRBV7-2 to TRBJ2-3; 9 bases match TRBD2. CDR1 is SGHTA and CDR2 is FQGNSA in the germline V gene. J was trimmed by 4 bases and V by 5 bases; bases with no gene match: 10. This CDR3 spans 16 amino acids. As DNA, the CDR3 is TGTGCCAGCAGCCCTCGTAGCGGGAGTTTAGCAGATACGCAGTATTTT. Its translation is CASSPRSGSLADTQYF.

This clonotype was seen a few times. The chain uses TRBV7-2 and TRBJ2-1, with D unresolved. V was cut by 4 bases and J by 5 bases, with 9 bases left in between. The CDR3 runs to 13 residues. From germline, CDR1 is SGHTA and CDR2 FQGNSA. CDR3 sequence: CASSYGRNNEQFF. The DNA of the CDR3 is TGTGCCAGCAGCTACGGCCGGAACAATGAGCAGTTCTTC.

V and J are TRBV20-1 and TRBJ2-5; D unclear. V was clipped by 1 base and J by 5 bases, with 11 bases between them. This CDR3 region has 13 residues. Germline CDR1 is DFQATT and CDR2 is SNEGSKA (reference sequence). The CDR3 is CSARGGVVETQYF. The CDR3 nucleotides are TGCAGTGCTAGAGGAGGAGTCGTGGAGACCCAGTACTTC.

This rearrangement joins TRBV12-3 or TRBV12-4 to TRBJ2-5; D could derive from TRBD1 or TRBD2 (5 bases each). This CDR3 region has 12 residues. The V end was cut by 6 bases, the J end by 5 bases, with 10 bases between. This CDR3 is CASRVGTETQYF. Written as DNA, the CDR3 is TGTGCCAGCAGGGTCGGGACGGAGACCCAGTACTTC.